This T cell receptor (beta chain) is drawn from a study of CD8 T cells in ankylosing spondylitis. Study results and caveats: Reactive arthritis synovial fluid and blood previously showed some of these motif variants. Disease-linked clones reportedly concentrated significantly in matched ankylosing spondylitis synovial fluid. Characteristic of ankylosing spondylitis blood, it appeared, was a TCR beta motif comprising about eight highly homologous variants.

CDR3 length: 17 amino acids. CDR1 SNHLY and CDR2 FYNNEI come from the germline V gene. V lost 7 bases, J lost 0 bases, and 21 bases lay in between. Preparation of TCR beta libraries was done by quantitative 5'-RACE with molecular barcodes. TCRdb itself ran the 5' RACE reads through MiXCR, one entry per CDR3 protein. Of some 130,000 distinct CDR3 sequences listed, roughly 11% were seen once; the top ten hold less than 5%. This clonotype was recorded many times. Antigen: not known. This clonotype was obtained from a female donor with ankylosing spondylitis or in good health (not recorded which). Specimen: blood, either unsorted or a sorted T cell fraction (not recorded which). This chain connects TRBV2 to TRBJ1-1; D ambiguous. DNA of the CDR3: TGTGCCAGCACCGGTCGGGATCCTCACCTCATGAACACTGAAGCTTTCTTT. This codes for CASTGRDPHLMNTEAFF.